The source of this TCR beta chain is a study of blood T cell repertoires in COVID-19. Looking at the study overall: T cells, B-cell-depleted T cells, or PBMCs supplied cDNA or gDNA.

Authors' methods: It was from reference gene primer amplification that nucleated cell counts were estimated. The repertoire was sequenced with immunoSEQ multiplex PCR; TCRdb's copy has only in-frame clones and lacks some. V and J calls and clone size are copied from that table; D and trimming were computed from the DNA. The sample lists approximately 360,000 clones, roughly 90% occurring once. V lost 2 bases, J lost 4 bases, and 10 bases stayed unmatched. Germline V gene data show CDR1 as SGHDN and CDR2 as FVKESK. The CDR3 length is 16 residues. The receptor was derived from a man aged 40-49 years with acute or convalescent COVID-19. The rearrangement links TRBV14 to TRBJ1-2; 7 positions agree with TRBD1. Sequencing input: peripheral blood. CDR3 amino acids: CASSQFLGGRGYGYTF. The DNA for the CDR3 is TGTGCCAGCAGCCAATTTTTAGGGGGCCGGGGCTATGGCTACACCTTC. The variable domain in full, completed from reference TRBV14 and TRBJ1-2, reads EAGVTQFPSHSVIEKGQTVTLRCDPISGHDNLYWYRRVMGKEIKFLLHFVKESKQDESGMPNNRFLAERTGGTYSTLKVQPAELEDSGVYFCASSQFLGGRGYGYTFGSGTRLTVV.